Below are 29 T cell receptor beta chains sequenced from a single sample in a study of blood T cells in healthy people across ages. For the second PCR, which ran for about 6 to 11 cycles, a sample-barcoded 5' primer and a J-beta primer mix were used. TCRdb processed the 5' RACE reads anew with MiXCR; each CDR3 protein has one entry. The sample shows around 1,500,000 distinct CDR3 sequences, 40% to 50% of them seen only once. The specimen was blood. Receptors originate from a young woman in good health.

This clonotype was observed at least ten times. V is TRBV11-2 and J is TRBJ2-1; a possible D gene is TRBD2 (5 bases). Germline V gene lookup returns CDR1 SGHAT and CDR2 FQNNGV. With 9 bases removed from V and 7 bases from J, the gap between germline ends came to 16 bases. The length of the CDR3 is 13 residues. CDR3 sequence reads: CASELGSSNEQFF. The DNA for the CDR3 is TGTGCCAGTGAACTAGGGAGTTCAAATGAGCAGTTCTTC. Variable domain in full (rest from reference TRBV11-2 and TRBJ2-1): EAGVAQSPRYKIIEKRQSVAFWCNPISGHATLYWYQQILGQGPKLLIQFQNNGVVDDSQLPKDRFSAERLKGVDSTLKIQPAKLEDSAVYLCASELGSSNEQFFGPGTRLTVL.

The chain employs TRBV5-1 and TRBJ2-7; 11 bases are a match to TRBD2. This CDR3 contains 16 residues. V dropped 0 bases and J dropped 2; count of bases not matched to a gene: 4. Germline values: CDR1 SGHRS, CDR2 YFSETQ. For the CDR3, the DNA is TGCGCCAGCAGCTTGGACGCTAGCGGGAGGACCTACGAGCAGTACTTC. It translates to CASSLDASGRTYEQYF.

The J gene is TRBJ2-7, the V gene TRBV20-1; D is undetermined. Trimming stripped 0 bases from V and 2 bases from J, with 14 bases between. This CDR3 has 15 residues. Per germline, CDR1 DFQATT and CDR2 SNEGSKA (reference sequence). The CDR3 region has the DNA TGCAGTGCTAGAGATCTAATGCGGCCGACCTACGAGCAGTACTTC. Translating gives CSARDLMRPTYEQYF.

The genes are TRBV20-1 and TRBJ2-1; D is unresolved. CDR3 length: 15 amino acids. The germline V gene encodes CDR1 DFQATT and CDR2 SNEGSKA (reference sequence). The V gene lost 6 bases and the J gene lost 1 base, with 16 bases spanning the gap. This chain's CDR3 is CSARDSSSSYNEQFF. For the CDR3, the DNA is TGCAGTGCGCGAGACTCCAGCTCATCCTACAATGAGCAGTTCTTC.

This clonotype was detected a few times. This chain connects TRBV12-3 or TRBV12-4 to TRBJ1-1, with D tentatively TRBD1 (5 bases). This CDR3 comprises 13 residues. Trimming took 7 bases from V and 6 from J, leaving 15 bases between them. Here the CDR3 DNA reads TGTGCCAGCACCTCGGGACTCGTGCCTGAAGCTTTCTTT. This encodes CASTSGLVPEAFF.

As concerns this clonotype: It may be a read error: a sequence one base away is much more abundant. The V and J genes are TRBV4-1 and TRBJ2-1; 9 nucleotides align to TRBD1. There are 17 residues in the CDR3. Germline V gene lookup returns CDR1 MGHRA and CDR2 YSYEKL. In DNA form, the CDR3 reads TGCGCCAGCGGCCAAGGTACAGGGGGCGCCTCCTACAATGAGCAGTTCTTC. It codes for CASGQGTGGASYNEQFF.

The chain employs TRBV10-3 and TRBJ2-1; no clear D. The CDR3 consists of 13 residues. V dropped 4 bases and J dropped 8 bases, with 12 bases sitting between them. Germline lookup yields CDR1 ENHRY and CDR2 SYGVKD. As DNA, the CDR3 is TGTGCCATCAGTGGTGACATGCGAGATGAGCAGTTCTTC. Its translation: CAISGDMRDEQFF.

This clonotype was counted a few times. This chain links TRBV20-1 with TRBJ2-2, with a tentative D call TRBD2 (6 bases). CDR3 length: 14 amino acids. Germline V CDR1 and CDR2: DFQATT, SNEGSKA (reference sequence). With 0 bases removed from V and 1 base from J, the gap between germline ends came to 6 bases. Here the CDR3 DNA reads TGCAGTGCTAGAGAGGGGGGGAACACCGGGGAGCTGTTTTTT. It yields the protein CSAREGGNTGELFF.

This clonotype appeared a few times. The chain uses TRBV7-9 and TRBJ2-4, with D tentatively TRBD1 (6 bases). The J call is in doubt because the DNA end fits TRBJ2-7 better. The CDR3 is made up of 15 amino acids. Germline-derived CDR1 and CDR2 are SEHNR and FQNEAQ (reference sequence). This chain's CDR3 is CASSVRNTGIYEQYF. In DNA, the CDR3 is TGTGCCAGCAGCGTTAGAAATACAGGGATCTACGAGCAGTACTTC.

This sequence joins TRBV12-3 or TRBV12-4 and TRBJ2-1, with 8 bases matching TRBD1. The last part of the DNA fits TRBJ2-7 better; the J call may be wrong. The CDR3 consists of 17 residues. The chain's CDR3 is CASSTGGFYPSYNEQYF. For the CDR3, the DNA is TGTGCCAGCAGCACAGGGGGGTTCTACCCATCCTACAATGAGCAGTACTTC.

The chain has TRBV2 and TRBJ2-1, with 7 bases matching TRBD1. After removal of 5 bases from V and 2 bases from J, the junction contained 9 bases not matched to a gene. The V gene's germline CDR1 is SNHLY and CDR2 FYNNEI. This CDR3 spans 16 amino acids. The CDR3 DNA sequence: TGTGCCAGCAGTCCCCTAGTGGGGACAGCCTACAATGAGCAGTTCTTC. Its protein product is CASSPLVGTAYNEQFF.

As regards this clonotype: One junction end does not reproduce the germline sequence, and a read error may be involved. The J gene is TRBJ2-6, the V gene TRBV4-2; D gene ambiguous. Germline CDR1 and CDR2: LGHNA and YNFKEQ. This CDR3 comprises 16 residues. This chain's CDR3 is CASSQEIGSGVNVLTF. CDR3 nucleotides: TGTGCCAGCAGCCAAGAGATCGGCTCTGGGGTCAACGTCCTGACTTTC.

Here the CDR3 reads CASSSAGTSGRYEQFF. The CDR3 DNA follows: TGTGCCAGCAGCTCTGCCGGGACTAGCGGGAGATATGAGCAGTTCTTC. V gene TRBV5-5 combines with J gene TRBJ2-1; 14 bases fit TRBD2. Germline CDR1 is SGHKS and CDR2 is YYEKEE (reference sequence). The CDR3 length is 16 residues. J lost 8 bases, V lost 3 bases, and 7 bases had no gene match.

This clonotype was detected only a few times. The chain has TRBV3-1 and TRBJ2-2, with D unresolved. Germline CDR1 and CDR2: LGHDT and YNNKEL (reference sequence). V gave up 0 bases and J gave up 8 bases, with 10 bases separating them. The CDR3 extends over 14 amino acids. In DNA, the CDR3 is TGTGCCAGCAGCCAAGATGCGAAGGGTGGGGAGCTGTTTTTT. Translating it yields CASSQDAKGGELFF.

This sequence joins TRBV4-1 and TRBJ2-7; D may be TRBD2 (5 bases). Germline CDR1 reads MGHRA; CDR2 reads YSYEKL. V lost 3 bases and J 5 bases, leaving 17 bases between the germline ends. The CDR3 length is 15 residues. The CDR3 protein is CASSQGSASAHEQYF. For the CDR3, the DNA is TGCGCCAGCAGCCAGGGGAGCGCCTCGGCCCACGAGCAGTACTTC.

There are a few counts of this clonotype. The rearrangement joins TRBV7-9 to TRBJ1-4; no clear D. The CDR3 is 15 residues long. Per germline, CDR1 SEHNR and CDR2 FQNEAQ (reference sequence). The V end was cut by 5 bases, the J end by 5 bases, with 15 bases between. CDR3 nucleotide sequence: TGTGCCAGCAGCCCGGAAGGCAGGCAGAATGAAAAACTGTTTTTT. It is translated as CASSPEGRQNEKLFF.

This clonotype has only a few counts. This chain connects TRBV5-1 to TRBJ2-1; the D is unclear. Trimming removed 0 bases from V and 8 bases from J, with 12 bases in between. The CDR3 sequence is 14 residues long. The germline CDR1 and CDR2 sequences are SGHRS and YFSETQ. CDR3 region: CASSLAPLLDEQFF. CDR3 DNA sequence: TGCGCCAGCAGCTTGGCCCCCCTTCTCGATGAGCAGTTCTTC. Full variable domain (remainder filled in from reference TRBV5-1 and TRBJ2-1): KAGVTQTPRYLIKTRGQQVTLSCSPISGHRSVSWYQQTPGQGLQFLFEYFSETQRNKGNFPGRFSGRQFSNSRSEMNVSTLELGDSALYLCASSLAPLLDEQFFGPGTRLTVL.

In DNA, the CDR3 is TGTGCCAGCAAAAATGGCGGGACAGTGGGGGAGGAGACCCAGTACTTC. It encodes CASKNGGTVGEETQYF. The chain couples TRBV2 to TRBJ2-7, with D maybe TRBD1 (7 bases). The end of the DNA fits TRBJ2-5 better, so the J call may be wrong. Germline CDR1 and CDR2: SNHLY and FYNNEI. The CDR3 loop spans 16 amino acids.

The V gene is TRBV30, the J gene TRBJ2-1, with TRBD1 as a possible D gene (6 bases). Germline lookup yields CDR1 GTSNPN and CDR2 SVGIG (reference sequence). Trimming left V 3 bases short and J 3 bases short, with 9 bases between. The CDR3 covers 13 residues. The CDR3 DNA sequence: TGTGCCTGGAGCCAGGGGAACTACAATGAGCAGTTCTTC. The encoded protein is CAWSQGNYNEQFF.

As concerns this clonotype: Relative to the germline gene, one junction end is altered; a read error may explain this. The genes are TRBV20-1 and TRBJ1-2, with 10 bases lining up with TRBD1. There are 18 residues in the CDR3. The germline gives CDR1 DFQATT, CDR2 SNEGSKA (reference sequence). This CDR3 reads CSARDLPSRQGANYSYTF. CDR3 DNA sequence: TGCAGTGCTAGAGATCTCCCTTCTAGACAGGGGGCGAACTATAGCTACACCTTC.

The table lists this clonotype with a count of one. J is TRBJ1-2 and V is TRBV21-1. TRBV21-1 represents a pseudogene. The CDR3 is made up of 14 amino acids. The CDR3 spells CASSKDDNNYGYTF. As DNA, the CDR3 is TGTGCCAGCAGCAAAGACGACAATAACTATGGCTACACCTTC.

The CDR3 region is CASSGQLRDEQFF. The CDR3, as DNA: TGTGCCAGCAGTGGCCAATTAAGGGATGAGCAGTTCTTC. The J gene is TRBJ2-1, the V gene TRBV2; D is unresolved. V shed 4 bases and J shed 8 bases, with 12 bases lying between them. CDR1 and CDR2 (germline): SNHLY, FYNNEI. This CDR3 is built from 13 residues.

The chain's CDR3 is CASSVMDRGEQYF. For the CDR3, the DNA is TGTGCCAGCAGCGTAATGGATAGGGGCGAGCAGTACTTC. V and J are TRBV9 and TRBJ2-7; D possibly corresponds to TRBD1 (5 bases). Germline CDR1 is SGDLS and CDR2 is YYNGEE. Trimming stripped 1 base from V and 6 bases from J, with 11 bases between. CDR3 length: 13 amino acids.

This rearrangement joins TRBV29-1 to TRBJ2-5; no definite D call. The DNA matches TRBJ2-1 better at its end, which makes the J call doubtful. This CDR3 contains 16 residues. CDR1 and CDR2 (germline): SQVTM, ANQGSEA. CDR3 DNA sequence: TGCAGCGTTGAACCGAGTATCATCCTAGGGCAAGAGACCCAGTTCTTC. Amino acids: CSVEPSIILGQETQFF.

The chain couples TRBV20-1 to TRBJ2-4; 9 nucleotides align to TRBD1. TRBJ2-7 explains the end of the DNA better; the J call may be wrong. CDR3 length: 14 amino acids. The germline CDR1 and CDR2 sequences are DFQATT and SNEGSKA (reference sequence). CDR3 loop: CSAPLDRGIYEQYF. CDR3 coding DNA: TGCAGTGCTCCCCTCGACAGGGGGATCTACGAGCAGTACTTC.

There are a few counts of this clonotype. This chain uses TRBV9 with TRBJ2-3, with D possibly TRBD1 on 6 matching bases. The V end was cut by 4 bases, the J end by 4 bases, with 13 bases between. CDR3 length equals 14 residues. The V gene's germline CDR1 is SGDLS and CDR2 YYNGEE. The CDR3 protein is CASSKPGAADTQYF. The DNA for the CDR3 is TGTGCCAGCAGCAAGCCAGGGGCGGCAGATACGCAGTATTTT.

This clonotype was found a few times. The chain couples TRBV2 to TRBJ1-1; 7 bases are shared with TRBD1. The V and J ends lost 7 bases and 6 bases, in that order; junction bases with no gene match: 11. Germline CDR1 reads SNHLY; CDR2 reads FYNNEI. The CDR3 runs to 14 residues. The CDR3 region has the DNA TGTGCCAGCAAAATCCTCAAAGGGGGCTCTGAAGCTTTCTTT. Translated: CASKILKGGSEAFF.

This rearrangement joins TRBV7-2 to TRBJ2-7; maybe TRBD2 (6 bases). Trimming took off 1 base at V and 4 bases at J, with 14 bases between the two ends. This CDR3 spans 15 amino acids. Germline CDR1 reads SGHTA; CDR2 reads FQGNSA. Here the CDR3 reads CASSLGGDVTYEQYF. The CDR3 DNA sequence: TGTGCCAGCAGCTTAGGGGGGGATGTCACTTACGAGCAGTACTTC.

The chain couples TRBV20-1 to TRBJ2-1; D not certain. In germline, CDR1 is DFQATT, CDR2 SNEGSKA (reference sequence). The CDR3 extends over 15 amino acids. V was pared by 5 bases and J by 1 base, with 15 bases between. The CDR3 is CSAPHGLGSYNEQFF. In DNA, the CDR3 is TGCAGTGCTCCCCATGGGCTGGGGTCCTACAATGAGCAGTTCTTC.